These T cell receptor beta chains were read from a single sample in a study of a mutant IDH1 vaccine in newly diagnosed glioma. Their target antigens are unknown. TCRdb keeps only in-frame clones here, not all; method: immunoSEQ multiplex PCR. The sample records fewer than 45,000 clones, under 80% being singletons. This sample comprised PBMCs, obtained from a glioma patient whose treatment included an IDH1 peptide vaccine. All receptors derive from a man aged 45-65 years with glioma. Each CDR3 is given with its conserved first and last residue. Each record gives: clone size, CDR3 length, J gene, D gene, V gene, CDR3 DNA, CDR3 protein. A D gene is named only where the DNA matches it firmly. Only some rows state a clone size, as once, few, many or a class for expanded clones.

clone size: .
CDR3 length: 17
J gene: TRBJ2-5
D gene: .
V gene: TRBV4-3
CDR3 DNA: TGCGCCAGCAGCCCGATGCGCTACCGGGCAACATCAACGGCCCAGTACTTC
CDR3 protein: CASSPMRYRATSTAQYF

clone size: few
CDR3 length: 13
J gene: TRBJ2-1
D gene: .
V gene: TRBV7-6
CDR3 DNA: TGTGCCAGCAGCTTAAACTCCTACAATGAGCAGTTCTTC
CDR3 protein: CASSLNSYNEQFF

clone size: .
CDR3 length: 16
J gene: TRBJ2-5
D gene: .
V gene: TRBV30
CDR3 DNA: TGTGCGTTCGAGGTTTGGGGCCGGGTGGGGCAAGAGACCCAGTACTTC
CDR3 protein: CAFEVWGRVGQETQYF

clone size: once
CDR3 length: 14
J gene: TRBJ2-2
D gene: .
V gene: TRBV5-8
CDR3 DNA: TGTGCCAGCTGGCGCAGAACGAACACCGGGGAGCTGTTTTTT
CDR3 protein: CASWRRTNTGELFF

clone size: .
CDR3 length: 13
J gene: TRBJ2-3
D gene: .
V gene: TRBV25-1
CDR3 DNA: TGTGCCAGCAGTGTGGGAGTGGCAGATACGCAGTATTTT
CDR3 protein: CASSVGVADTQYF

clone size: .
CDR3 length: 15
J gene: TRBJ1-4
D gene: TRBD1
V gene: TRBV6-4
CDR3 DNA: TGTGCCAGCAGTCCAAGCCGGGACAGTAATGAAAAACTGTTTTTT
CDR3 protein: CASSPSRDSNEKLFF

clone size: .
CDR3 length: 18
J gene: TRBJ1-2
D gene: TRBD1
V gene: TRBV27
CDR3 DNA: TGTGCCAGCAGTCCTCAAATTTTGGGACAGGGCTCAAACTATGGCTACACCTTC
CDR3 protein: CASSPQILGQGSNYGYTF

clone size: .
CDR3 length: 14
J gene: TRBJ2-5
D gene: .
V gene: TRBV9
CDR3 DNA: TGTGCCAGCAGCGCGACTAGATGGCAAGAGACCCAGTACTTC
CDR3 protein: CASSATRWQETQYF

clone size: few
CDR3 length: 14
J gene: TRBJ1-5
D gene: .
V gene: TRBV2
CDR3 DNA: TGTGCCAGCAGTGGTGCCACCCTAGATCAGCCCCAGCATTTT
CDR3 protein: CASSGATLDQPQHF

clone size: few
CDR3 length: 12
J gene: TRBJ1-2
D gene: .
V gene: TRBV19
CDR3 DNA: TGTGCCAGTAGTAAGAATAACTATGGCTACACCTTC
CDR3 protein: CASSKNNYGYTF

clone size: .
CDR3 length: 13
J gene: TRBJ1-5
D gene: .
V gene: TRBV2
CDR3 DNA: TGTGCCAGCAGTGAAGGGCGGGGACAGCCCCAGCATTTT
CDR3 protein: CASSEGRGQPQHF

clone size: .
CDR3 length: 15
J gene: TRBJ2-2
D gene: TRBD2
V gene: TRBV7-9
CDR3 DNA: TGTGCCAGCAGCTTAGCAGCGGGAAACACCGGGGAGCTGTTTTTT
CDR3 protein: CASSLAAGNTGELFF

clone size: .
CDR3 length: 14
J gene: TRBJ2-6
D gene: .
V gene: TRBV2
CDR3 DNA: TGTGCCAGCAGTGAAAGGGTTGGGGCCAACGTCCTGACTTTC
CDR3 protein: CASSERVGANVLTF

clone size: .
CDR3 length: 17
J gene: TRBJ2-3
D gene: TRBD2
V gene: TRBV4-2
CDR3 DNA: TGTGCCAGCAGCCAAGAACATCGGGGGGAACGCACAGATACGCAGTATTTT
CDR3 protein: CASSQEHRGERTDTQYF

clone size: .
CDR3 length: 21
J gene: TRBJ1-3
D gene: .
V gene: TRBV5-1
CDR3 DNA: TGCGCCAGCAGCTTGAGAGGGCTGAGAACCGGACCGTCCGGCACTGGAAACACCATATATTTT
CDR3 protein: CASSLRGLRTGPSGTGNTIYF

clone size: .
CDR3 length: 15
J gene: TRBJ1-1
D gene: TRBD1
V gene: TRBV2
CDR3 DNA: TGTGCCAGCAGTAAAGGGACAGGGAGCAACACTGAAGCTTTCTTT
CDR3 protein: CASSKGTGSNTEAFF

clone size: .
CDR3 length: 14
J gene: TRBJ1-1
D gene: TRBD1
V gene: TRBV19
CDR3 DNA: TGTGCCACACAGACGGACAGGAGGAACACTGAAGCTTTCTTT
CDR3 protein: CATQTDRRNTEAFF

clone size: few
CDR3 length: 17
J gene: TRBJ1-1
D gene: .
V gene: TRBV4-2
CDR3 DNA: TGTGCCAGCAGCCAACCAGCCTCCGACCCGGCGGGCACTGAAGCTTTCTTT
CDR3 protein: CASSQPASDPAGTEAFF

clone size: once
CDR3 length: 17
J gene: TRBJ2-2
D gene: TRBD1
V gene: TRBV4-1
CDR3 DNA: TGCGCCAGCAGCCAAGAACCGGGACAGCGGAACACCGGGGAGCTGTTTTTT
CDR3 protein: CASSQEPGQRNTGELFF

clone size: .
CDR3 length: 14
J gene: TRBJ1-2
D gene: .
V gene: TRBV25-1
CDR3 DNA: TGTGCCAGCAGTGATGGAGGGTGGAAGTATGGCTACACCTTC
CDR3 protein: CASSDGGWKYGYTF

clone size: few
CDR3 length: 16
J gene: TRBJ2-5
D gene: TRBD1
V gene: TRBV4-1
CDR3 DNA: TGCGCCAGCAGCCAAGATCCCGGACAGGTCCAAGAGACCCAGTACTTC
CDR3 protein: CASSQDPGQVQETQYF

clone size: .
CDR3 length: 14
J gene: TRBJ1-1
D gene: TRBD1
V gene: TRBV5-1
CDR3 DNA: TGCGCCAGCAGCTTAGGGACAGTGGGCACTGAAGCTTTCTTT
CDR3 protein: CASSLGTVGTEAFF